Listed below are T cell receptor beta chains from one sample, sequenced in a study of cytotoxic CD8 clonotypes in ibrutinib-treated CLL. Clones were read by immunoSEQ multiplex PCR, and TCRdb kept only the in-frame ones, dropping some. The sample shows 130,000 to 150,000 clones, approximately 90% of them seen only once. The sample consisted of PBMCs, taken after 12 months of ibrutinib treatment. Receptors originate from a human donor with chronic lymphocytic leukemia. Both conserved end residues are part of each CDR3. The D gene is left open where the match is weak. A clone size is listed for some rows: how often the clone was seen (once, few, many), or a class if it is expanded.

v_gene	j_gene	abundance	d_gene	CDR3aa	CDR3nt
TRBV7-2	TRBJ2-7	-	-	CASSLVGVEQYF	TGTGCCAGCAGCTTAGTCGGGGTCGAGCAGTACTTC
TRBV9	TRBJ2-2	-	-	CASSSPLTGELFF	TGTGCCAGCAGCTCGCCGTTAACCGGGGAGCTGTTTTTT
TRBV9	TRBJ2-1	once	TRBD2	CASSVVGSGSYNEQFF	TGTGCCAGCAGCGTAGTGGGCAGCGGGAGCTACAATGAGCAGTTCTTC
TRBV4-3	TRBJ2-3	-	-	CASSQTTADTDTQYF	TGCGCCAGCAGCCAGACTACGGCGGACACAGATACGCAGTATTTT
TRBV10-3	TRBJ2-5	-	-	CAISGAKGIVETQYF	TGTGCCATCAGTGGTGCCAAGGGTATTGTTGAGACCCAGTACTTC
TRBV16	TRBJ2-7	-	TRBD1	CASSPQGYEQYF	TGTGCCAGCAGCCCACAGGGGTACGAGCAGTACTTC
TRBV4-1	TRBJ2-3	-	-	CASSQERRGPQYF	TGCGCCAGCAGCCAAGAACGAAGGGGACCCCAGTATTTT
TRBV2	TRBJ2-7	-	TRBD2	CASSEASGLAYEQYF	TGTGCCAGCAGTGAGGCTAGCGGGCTAGCCTACGAGCAGTACTTC
TRBV19	TRBJ2-2	-	-	CASRWQATGELFF	TGTGCCAGTAGATGGCAGGCCACCGGGGAGCTGTTTTTT
TRBV18	TRBJ2-7	-	TRBD2	CASSTRSSGTYEQYF	TGTGCCAGCTCAACCCGGTCTAGCGGGACCTACGAGCAGTACTTC
TRBV15	TRBJ2-7	-	TRBD2	CATSTGRGGLAGCCEQYF	TGTGCCACCAGCACCGGGAGAGGGGGGTTAGCGGGGTGCTGCGAGCAGTACTTC
TRBV25-1	TRBJ1-5	-	-	CASSEYLSDQPQHF	TGTGCCAGCAGTGAATATTTATCCGATCAGCCCCAGCATTTT
TRBV2	TRBJ1-1	-	-	CASTLDTEAFF	TGTGCCAGCACCCTCGACACTGAAGCTTTCTTT
TRBV4-3	TRBJ2-7	few	-	CASSQDLQEPPYEQYF	TGCGCCAGCAGCCAAGATTTGCAAGAGCCTCCCTACGAGCAGTACTTC
TRBV4-3	TRBJ2-7	-	-	CASSQGLLGVYEQYF	TGCGCCAGCAGCCAAGGCCTCTTGGGGGTATACGAGCAGTACTTC
TRBV10-3	TRBJ2-5	-	TRBD2	CAIRGGGRGETQYF	TGTGCCATCAGGGGCGGGGGGCGCGGAGAGACCCAGTACTTC
TRBV7-9	TRBJ1-2	-	-	CASSPRGGYGYTF	TGTGCCAGCAGTCCACGGGGAGGTTATGGCTACACCTTC
TRBV11-3	TRBJ2-6	once	-	CASSLGRGSPKGANVLTF	TGTGCCAGCAGCTTGGGCCGAGGTAGCCCCAAGGGGGCCAACGTCCTGACTTTC
TRBV7-7	TRBJ2-2	once	TRBD1	CASRFRDRGRTGELFF	TGTGCTAGCAGATTTCGGGACAGGGGGCGCACCGGGGAGCTGTTTTTT
TRBV10-3	TRBJ2-7	-	TRBD1	CAISGRTGLNEQYF	TGTGCCATCAGTGGGAGGACAGGGTTAAACGAGCAGTACTTC
TRBV30	TRBJ1-1	few	-	CAWTTLANTEAFF	TGTGCCTGGACTACACTGGCGAACACTGAAGCTTTCTTT
TRBV7-9	TRBJ1-4	-	TRBD1	CASSLVLGTGRRKLFF	TGTGCCAGCAGCTTAGTTCTTGGGACAGGGCGGCGAAAACTGTTTTTT
TRBV28	TRBJ2-7	-	-	CAIQDSLTYEQYF	TGTGCCATCCAAGACAGTCTGACCTACGAGCAGTACTTC
TRBV6-1	TRBJ2-5	-	-	CASSESFVDSKIQYF	TGTGCCAGCAGTGAATCTTTCGTAGATTCTAAGATTCAGTACTTC
TRBV2	TRBJ1-5	-	-	CASKLVPGNQPQHF	TGTGCCAGCAAGTTGGTCCCAGGGAATCAGCCCCAGCATTTT
TRBV6-6	TRBJ1-5	-	TRBD1	CASRSGTGALNQPQHF	TGTGCCAGCAGAAGTGGGACAGGGGCTTTGAATCAGCCCCAGCATTTT
TRBV4-2	TRBJ1-5	few	TRBD1	CASSPQTGKSNQPQHF	TGTGCCAGCAGCCCACAGACAGGGAAAAGCAATCAGCCCCAGCATTTT
TRBV14	TRBJ1-1	once	TRBD1	CASSQDRDRGQEWYTEAFF	TGTGCCAGCAGCCAAGATCGGGACAGGGGGCAAGAATGGTACACTGAAGCTTTCTTT
TRBV2	TRBJ2-2	-	TRBD2	CASSGSGRASGELFF	TGTGCCAGCAGTGGGAGCGGGAGGGCCTCCGGGGAGCTGTTTTTT